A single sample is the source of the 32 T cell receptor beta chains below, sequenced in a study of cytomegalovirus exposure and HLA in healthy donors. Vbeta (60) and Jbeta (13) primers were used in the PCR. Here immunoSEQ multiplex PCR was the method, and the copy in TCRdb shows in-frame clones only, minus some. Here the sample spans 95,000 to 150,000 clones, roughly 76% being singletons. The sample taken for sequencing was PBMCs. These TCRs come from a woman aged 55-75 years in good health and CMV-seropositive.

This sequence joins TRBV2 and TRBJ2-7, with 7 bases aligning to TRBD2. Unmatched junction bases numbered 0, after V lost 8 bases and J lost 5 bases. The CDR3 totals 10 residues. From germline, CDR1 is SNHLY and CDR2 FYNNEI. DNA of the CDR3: TGTGCCAGCGGGGGGGACGAGCAGTACTTC. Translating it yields CASGGDEQYF.

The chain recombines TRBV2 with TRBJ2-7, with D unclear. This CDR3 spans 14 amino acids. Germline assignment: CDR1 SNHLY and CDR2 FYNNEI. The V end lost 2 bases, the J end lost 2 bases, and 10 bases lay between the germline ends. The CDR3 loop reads CASSEYASAYEQYF. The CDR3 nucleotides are TGTGCCAGCAGTGAATATGCCAGCGCCTACGAGCAGTACTTC.

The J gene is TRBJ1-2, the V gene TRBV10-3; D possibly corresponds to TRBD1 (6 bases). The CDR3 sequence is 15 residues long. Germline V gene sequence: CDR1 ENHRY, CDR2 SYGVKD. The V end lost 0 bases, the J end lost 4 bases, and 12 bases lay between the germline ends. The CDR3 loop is CAISESTGAFYGYTF. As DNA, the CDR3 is TGTGCCATCAGTGAGTCGACAGGCGCCTTCTATGGCTACACCTTC.

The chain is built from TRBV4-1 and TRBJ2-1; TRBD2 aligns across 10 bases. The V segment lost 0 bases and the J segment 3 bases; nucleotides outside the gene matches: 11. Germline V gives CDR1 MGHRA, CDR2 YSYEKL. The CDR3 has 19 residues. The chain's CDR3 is CASSQESGLAGDIYNEQFF. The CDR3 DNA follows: TGCGCCAGCAGCCAAGAATCGGGTCTAGCGGGAGACATCTACAATGAGCAGTTCTTC.

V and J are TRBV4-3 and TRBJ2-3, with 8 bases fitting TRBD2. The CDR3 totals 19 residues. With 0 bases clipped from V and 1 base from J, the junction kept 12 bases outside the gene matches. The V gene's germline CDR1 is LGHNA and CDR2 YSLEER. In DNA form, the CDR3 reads TGCGCCAGCAGCCAAGAAGCAGCGGGGGCCACCTTGGGCACAGATACGCAGTATTTT. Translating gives CASSQEAAGATLGTDTQYF.

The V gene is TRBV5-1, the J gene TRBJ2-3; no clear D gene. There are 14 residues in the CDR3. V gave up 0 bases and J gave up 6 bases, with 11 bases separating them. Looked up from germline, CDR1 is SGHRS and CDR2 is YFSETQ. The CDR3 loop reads CASSLVAPSDTQYF. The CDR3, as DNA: TGCGCCAGCAGCTTGGTGGCTCCGTCGGATACGCAGTATTTT.

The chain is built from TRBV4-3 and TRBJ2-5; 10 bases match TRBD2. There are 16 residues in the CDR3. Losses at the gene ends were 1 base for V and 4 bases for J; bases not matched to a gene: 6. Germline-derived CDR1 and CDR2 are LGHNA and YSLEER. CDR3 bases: TGCGCCAGCAGCCAAGTCCCCAGCGGGGGGGCAGAGACCCAGTACTTC. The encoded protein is CASSQVPSGGAETQYF.

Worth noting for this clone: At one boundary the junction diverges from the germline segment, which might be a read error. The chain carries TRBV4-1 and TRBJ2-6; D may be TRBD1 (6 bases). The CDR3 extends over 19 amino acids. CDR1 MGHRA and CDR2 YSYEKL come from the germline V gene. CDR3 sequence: CASSHPSAGASSGANGLTF. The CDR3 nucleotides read TGCGCCAGCAGCCACCCCTCGGCAGGGGCCAGCTCTGGGGCCAACGGCCTGACTTTC.

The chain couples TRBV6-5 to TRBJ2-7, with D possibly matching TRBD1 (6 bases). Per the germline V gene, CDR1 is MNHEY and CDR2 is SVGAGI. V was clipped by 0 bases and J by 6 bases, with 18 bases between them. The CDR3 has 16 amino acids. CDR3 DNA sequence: TGTGCCAGCAGTTACTCGATAGGGACGCAGGGGCGCGAGCAGTACTTC. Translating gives CASSYSIGTQGREQYF.

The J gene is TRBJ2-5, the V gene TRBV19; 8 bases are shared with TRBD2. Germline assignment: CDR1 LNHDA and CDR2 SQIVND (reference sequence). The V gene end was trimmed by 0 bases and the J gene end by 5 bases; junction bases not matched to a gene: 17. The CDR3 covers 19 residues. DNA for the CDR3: TGTGCCAGTAGTATAGACTCCCCTGCCAGCGGGGGCCGTTGGGAGACCCAGTACTTC. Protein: CASSIDSPASGGRWETQYF.

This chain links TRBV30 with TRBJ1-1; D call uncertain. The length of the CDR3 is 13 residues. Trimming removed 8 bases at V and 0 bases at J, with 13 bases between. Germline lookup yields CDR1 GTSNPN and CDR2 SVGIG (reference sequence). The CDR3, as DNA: TGTGCCCAGTCGCAGTACATGAACACTGAAGCTTTCTTT. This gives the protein CAQSQYMNTEAFF. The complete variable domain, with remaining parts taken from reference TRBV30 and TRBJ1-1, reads SQTIHQWPATLVQPVGSPLSLECTVEGTSNPNLYWYRQAAGRGLQLLFYSVGIGQISSEVPQNLSASRPQDRQFILSSKKLLLSDSGFYLCAQSQYMNTEAFFGQGTRLTVV.

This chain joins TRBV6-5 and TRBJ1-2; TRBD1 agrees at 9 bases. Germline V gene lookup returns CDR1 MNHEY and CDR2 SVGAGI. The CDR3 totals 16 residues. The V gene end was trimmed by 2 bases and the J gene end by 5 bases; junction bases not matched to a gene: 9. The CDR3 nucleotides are TGTGCCAGCAGTTACCCACTGGGACAGGGAACTTATGGCTACACCTTC. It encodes CASSYPLGQGTYGYTF.

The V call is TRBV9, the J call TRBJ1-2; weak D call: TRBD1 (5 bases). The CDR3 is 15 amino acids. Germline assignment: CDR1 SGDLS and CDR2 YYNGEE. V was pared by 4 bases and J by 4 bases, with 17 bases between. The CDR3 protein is CASSLRAGTIYGYTF. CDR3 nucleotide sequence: TGTGCCAGCAGCCTTAGGGCAGGGACTATCTATGGCTACACCTTC.

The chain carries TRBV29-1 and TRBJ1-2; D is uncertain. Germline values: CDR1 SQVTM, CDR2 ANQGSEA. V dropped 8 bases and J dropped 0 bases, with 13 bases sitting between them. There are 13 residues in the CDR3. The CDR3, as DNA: TGCAGCTTCCGACGGGAGTCTAACTATGGCTACACCTTC. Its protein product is CSFRRESNYGYTF.

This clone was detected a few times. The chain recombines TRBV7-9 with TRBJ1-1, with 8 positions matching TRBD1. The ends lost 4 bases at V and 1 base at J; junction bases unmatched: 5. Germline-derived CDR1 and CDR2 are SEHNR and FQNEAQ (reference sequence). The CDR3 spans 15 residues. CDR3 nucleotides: TGTGCCAGCAGCTCAGGGGGCGCAGGGAACACTGAAGCTTTCTTT. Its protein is CASSSGGAGNTEAFF. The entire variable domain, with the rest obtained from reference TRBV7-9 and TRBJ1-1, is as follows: DTGVSQNPRHKITKRGQNVTFRCDPISEHNRLYWYRQTLGQGPEFLTYFQNEAQLEKSRLLSDRFSAERPKGSFSTLEIQRTEQGDSAMYLCASSSGGAGNTEAFFGQGTRLTVV.

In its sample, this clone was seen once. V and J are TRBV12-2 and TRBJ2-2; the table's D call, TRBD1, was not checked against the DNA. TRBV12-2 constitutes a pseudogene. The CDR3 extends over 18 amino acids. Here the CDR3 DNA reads TGTGCAAGTCGCCCCAGGGCTAACAGGTGGGGTAACACCGGGGAGCTGTTTTTT. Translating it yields CASRPRANRWGNTGELFF.

In DNA, the CDR3 is TGTGCCAGCAGGGAGGCCGTGGAGACCCAGTACTTC. This encodes CASREAVETQYF. This rearrangement joins TRBV25-1 to TRBJ2-5; a possible D gene is TRBD2 (5 bases). CDR1 MGHDK and CDR2 SYGVNS come from the germline V gene. V was trimmed by 6 bases and J by 5 bases, leaving 10 bases between them. The CDR3 totals 12 residues.

CDR3 loop: CAWSVKTSGRVGNIQYF. The CDR3 bases are TGTGCCTGGAGTGTAAAAACTAGCGGGAGGGTTGGGAACATTCAGTACTTC. The chain joins TRBV30 to TRBJ2-4, with 13 bases identical to TRBD2. CDR3 size: 17 residues. Germline assignment: CDR1 GTSNPN and CDR2 SVGIG (reference sequence). The V and J ends lost 0 bases and 7 bases, in that order; junction bases with no gene match: 9.

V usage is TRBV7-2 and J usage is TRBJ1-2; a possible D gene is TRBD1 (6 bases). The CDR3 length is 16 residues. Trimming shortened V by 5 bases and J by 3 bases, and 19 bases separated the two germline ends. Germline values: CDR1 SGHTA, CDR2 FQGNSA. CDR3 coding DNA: TGTGCCAGCAGCGGGGGGGCAGTCTCCACTTACTATGGCTACACCTTC. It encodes CASSGGAVSTYYGYTF. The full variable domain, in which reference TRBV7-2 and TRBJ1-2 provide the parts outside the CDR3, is GAGVSQSPSNKVTEKGKDVELRCDPISGHTALYWYRQSLGQGLEFLIYFQGNSAPDKSGLPSDRFSAERTGGSVSTLTIQRTQQEDSAVYLCASSGGAVSTYYGYTFGSGTRLTVV.

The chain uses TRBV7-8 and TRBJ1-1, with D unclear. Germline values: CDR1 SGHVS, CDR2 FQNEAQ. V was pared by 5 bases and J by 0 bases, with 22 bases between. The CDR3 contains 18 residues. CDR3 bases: TGTGCCAGCAGCGCCCCCCAAGGAGAACGGCACATGAACACTGAAGCTTTCTTT. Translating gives CASSAPQGERHMNTEAFF.

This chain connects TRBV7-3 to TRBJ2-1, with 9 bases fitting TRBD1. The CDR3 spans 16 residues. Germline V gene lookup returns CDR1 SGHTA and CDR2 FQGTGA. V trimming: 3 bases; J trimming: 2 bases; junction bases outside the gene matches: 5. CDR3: CASSFQQGAPYNEQFF. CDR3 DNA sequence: TGTGCCAGCAGCTTCCAACAGGGGGCCCCCTACAATGAGCAGTTCTTC.

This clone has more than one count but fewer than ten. Here the CDR3 DNA reads TGTGCCTGGAGTTCCCAAACTACCCCGGTGGTCAACGAGCAGTACTTC. Translating it yields CAWSSQTTPVVNEQYF. The chain carries TRBV30 and TRBJ2-7; D is unresolved. The CDR3 sequence is 16 residues long. CDR1 and CDR2 from the germline V gene are GTSNPN and SVGIG (reference sequence). V was trimmed by 2 bases and J by 5 bases, leaving 22 bases between them. Based on the CDR3 plus reference TRBV30 and TRBJ2-7, the full variable domain is SQTIHQWPATLVQPVGSPLSLECTVEGTSNPNLYWYRQAAGRGLQLLFYSVGIGQISSEVPQNLSASRPQDRQFILSSKKLLLSDSGFYLCAWSSQTTPVVNEQYFGPGTRLTVT.

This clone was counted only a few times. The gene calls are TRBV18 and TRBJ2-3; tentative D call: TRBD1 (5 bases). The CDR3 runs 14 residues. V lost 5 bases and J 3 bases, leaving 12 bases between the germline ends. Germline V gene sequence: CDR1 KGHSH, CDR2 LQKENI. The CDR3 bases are TGTGCCAGCTCAAAAGACAGAAAAACAGATACGCAGTATTTT. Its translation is CASSKDRKTDTQYF.

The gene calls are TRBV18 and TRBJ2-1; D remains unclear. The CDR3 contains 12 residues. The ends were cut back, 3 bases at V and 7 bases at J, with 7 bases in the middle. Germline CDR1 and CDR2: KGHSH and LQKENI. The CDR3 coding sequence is TGTGCCAGCTCACCGTACGAGAATGAGCAGTTCTTC. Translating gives CASSPYENEQFF.

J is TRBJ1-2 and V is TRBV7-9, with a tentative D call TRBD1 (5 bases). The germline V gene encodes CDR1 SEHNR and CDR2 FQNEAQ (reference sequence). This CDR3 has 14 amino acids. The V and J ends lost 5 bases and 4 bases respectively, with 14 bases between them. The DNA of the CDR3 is TGTGCCAGCAGCGTTCGACAGTCGTCCTATGGCTACACCTTC. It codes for CASSVRQSSYGYTF.

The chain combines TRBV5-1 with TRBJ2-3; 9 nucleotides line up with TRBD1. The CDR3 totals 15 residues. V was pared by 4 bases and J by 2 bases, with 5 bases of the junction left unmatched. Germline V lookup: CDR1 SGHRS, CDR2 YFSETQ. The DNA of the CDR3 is TGCGCCAGCAGCCAGACAGGGGGTAACACAGATACGCAGTATTTT. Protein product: CASSQTGGNTDTQYF.

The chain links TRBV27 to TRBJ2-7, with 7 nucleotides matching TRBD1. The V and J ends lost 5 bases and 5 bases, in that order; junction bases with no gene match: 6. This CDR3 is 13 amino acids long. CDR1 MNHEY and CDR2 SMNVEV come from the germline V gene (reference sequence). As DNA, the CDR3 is TGTGCCAGCAGTCCGGGGACAGCCAACGAGCAGTACTTC. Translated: CASSPGTANEQYF.

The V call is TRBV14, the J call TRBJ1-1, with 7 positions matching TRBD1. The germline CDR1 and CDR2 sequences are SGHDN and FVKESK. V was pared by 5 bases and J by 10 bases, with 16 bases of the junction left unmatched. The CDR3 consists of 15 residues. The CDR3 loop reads CASSLPGTEALGAFF. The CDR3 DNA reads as TGTGCCAGCAGCTTACCCGGGACAGAGGCGCTGGGAGCTTTCTTT.

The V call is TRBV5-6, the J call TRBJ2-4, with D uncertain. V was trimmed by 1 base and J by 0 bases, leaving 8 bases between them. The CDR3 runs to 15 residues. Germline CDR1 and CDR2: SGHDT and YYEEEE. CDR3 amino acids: CASSLSQLAKNIQYF. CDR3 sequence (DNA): TGTGCCAGCAGCTTGAGTCAGTTAGCCAAAAACATTCAGTACTTC.

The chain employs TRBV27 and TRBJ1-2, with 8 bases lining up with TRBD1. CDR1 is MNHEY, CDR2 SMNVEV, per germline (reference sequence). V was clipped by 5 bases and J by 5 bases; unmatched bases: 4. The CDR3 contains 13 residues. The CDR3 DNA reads TGTGCCAGCAGTCGGACAGGGAGATATGGCTACACCTTC. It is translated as CASSRTGRYGYTF.

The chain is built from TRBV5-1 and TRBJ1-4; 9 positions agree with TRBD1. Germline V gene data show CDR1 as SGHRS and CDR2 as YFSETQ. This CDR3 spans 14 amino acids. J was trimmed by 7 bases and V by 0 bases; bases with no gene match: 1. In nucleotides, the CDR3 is TGCGCCAGCAGCTTGGGACAGGGGGTTGAAAAACTGTTTTTT. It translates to CASSLGQGVEKLFF.

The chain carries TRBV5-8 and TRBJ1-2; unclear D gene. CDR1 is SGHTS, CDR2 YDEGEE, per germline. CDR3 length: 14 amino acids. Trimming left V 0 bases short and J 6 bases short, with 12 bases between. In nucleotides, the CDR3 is TGTGCCAGCAGCTTGGGGGCTTTGAGAGATGGCTACACCTTC. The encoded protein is CASSLGALRDGYTF.